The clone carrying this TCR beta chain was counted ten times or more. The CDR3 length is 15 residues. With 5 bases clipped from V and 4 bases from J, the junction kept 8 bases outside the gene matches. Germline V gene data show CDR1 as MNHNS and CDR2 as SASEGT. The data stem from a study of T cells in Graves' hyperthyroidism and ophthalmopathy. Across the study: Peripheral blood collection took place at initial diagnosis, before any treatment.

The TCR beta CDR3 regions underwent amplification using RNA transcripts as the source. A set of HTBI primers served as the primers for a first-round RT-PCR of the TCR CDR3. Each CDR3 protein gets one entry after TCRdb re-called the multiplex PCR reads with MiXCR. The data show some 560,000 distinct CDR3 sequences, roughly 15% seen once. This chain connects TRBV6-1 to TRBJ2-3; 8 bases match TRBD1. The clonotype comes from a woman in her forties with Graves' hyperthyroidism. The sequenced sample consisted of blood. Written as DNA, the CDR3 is TGTGCCAGCAGTAGATCGACAGGGGATGCAGATACGCAGTATTTT. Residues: CASSRSTGDADTQYF.